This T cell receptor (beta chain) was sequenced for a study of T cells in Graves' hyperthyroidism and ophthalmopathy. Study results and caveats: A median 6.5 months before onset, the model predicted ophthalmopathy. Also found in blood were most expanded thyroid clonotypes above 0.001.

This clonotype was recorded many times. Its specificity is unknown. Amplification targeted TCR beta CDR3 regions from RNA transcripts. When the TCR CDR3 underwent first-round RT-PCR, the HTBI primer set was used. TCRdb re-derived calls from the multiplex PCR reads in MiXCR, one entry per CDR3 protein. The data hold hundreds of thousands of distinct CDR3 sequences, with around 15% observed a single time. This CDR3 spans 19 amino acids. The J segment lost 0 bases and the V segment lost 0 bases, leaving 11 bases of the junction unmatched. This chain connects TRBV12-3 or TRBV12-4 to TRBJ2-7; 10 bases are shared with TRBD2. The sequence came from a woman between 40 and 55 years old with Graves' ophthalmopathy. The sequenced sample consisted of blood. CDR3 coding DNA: TGTGCCAGCAGTTTAGCCCCGGGACTAGCGAGTACGGGCTCCTACGAGCAGTACTTC. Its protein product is CASSLAPGLASTGSYEQYF.